The sequence of this TCR beta chain was determined in a study of regulatory T cells in long-lasting Graves disease. Study results and caveats: The TCR repertoire of persistent Graves' patients was less diverse than that of newly diagnosed ones.

Through Arm-PCR of CDR3 regions and iRepertoire HTBI primers, TCR beta libraries were built. TCRdb independently ran MiXCR on the multiplex PCR reads; one entry per CDR3 protein. The sample lists a few hundred thousand distinct CDR3 sequences, around a sixth occurring once. This sample's time point: newly diagnosed GD, antithyroid drugs for less than 3 months. Preparation of the TCR library used RNA extracted from PBMCs. This clonotype was counted a few times. Its antigen remains unknown. These data were also filed under a second study, of T cells in Graves' hyperthyroidism and ophthalmopathy.

The material was peripheral blood mononuclear cells (PBMCs), obtained at new diagnosis, from a patient treated with antithyroid drugs. The clonotype was recovered from a young woman with Graves disease.

CDR3 nucleotide sequence: TGCGCCAGCAGCTTGTATGGTAGCGGGGCCCAAGAGACCCAGTACTTC. Its translation is CASSLYGSGAQETQYF. The chain carries TRBV5-1 and TRBJ2-5; TRBD2 agrees at 8 bases. This CDR3 is 16 amino acids long. The germline V gene has CDR1 SGHRS and CDR2 YFSETQ. J gave up 1 base and V 1 base, and 6 bases lay outside the gene matches.